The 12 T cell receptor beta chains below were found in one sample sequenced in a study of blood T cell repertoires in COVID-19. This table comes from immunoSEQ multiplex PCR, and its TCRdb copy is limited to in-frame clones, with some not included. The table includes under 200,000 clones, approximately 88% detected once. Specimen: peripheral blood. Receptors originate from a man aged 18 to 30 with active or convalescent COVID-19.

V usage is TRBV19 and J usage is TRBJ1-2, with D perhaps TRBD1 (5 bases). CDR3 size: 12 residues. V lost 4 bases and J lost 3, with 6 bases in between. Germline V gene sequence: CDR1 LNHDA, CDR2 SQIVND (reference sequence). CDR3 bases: TGTGCCAGTAGTACGACAGACTATGGCTACACCTTC. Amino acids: CASSTTDYGYTF.

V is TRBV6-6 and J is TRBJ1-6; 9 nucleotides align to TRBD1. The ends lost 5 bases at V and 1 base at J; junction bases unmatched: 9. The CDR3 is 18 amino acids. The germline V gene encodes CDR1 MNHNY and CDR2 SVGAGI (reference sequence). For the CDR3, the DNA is TGTGCCAGCAGTCCAAACAGGGGGCGCGGGTCCTATAATTCACCCCTCCACTTT. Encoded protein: CASSPNRGRGSYNSPLHF.

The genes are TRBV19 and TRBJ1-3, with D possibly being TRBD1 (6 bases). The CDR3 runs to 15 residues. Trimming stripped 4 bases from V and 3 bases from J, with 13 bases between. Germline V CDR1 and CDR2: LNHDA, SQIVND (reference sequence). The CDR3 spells CASSTLQGNGNTIYF. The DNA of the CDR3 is TGTGCCAGTAGTACGTTACAGGGAAATGGAAACACCATATATTTT.

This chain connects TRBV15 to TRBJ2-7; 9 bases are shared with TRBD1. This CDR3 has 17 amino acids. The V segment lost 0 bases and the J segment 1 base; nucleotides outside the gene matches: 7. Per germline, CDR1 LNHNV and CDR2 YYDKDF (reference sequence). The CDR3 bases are TGTGCCACCAGCAGAGACCCCCGGGACAGGGCTTCCTACGAGCAGTACTTC. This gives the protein CATSRDPRDRASYEQYF.

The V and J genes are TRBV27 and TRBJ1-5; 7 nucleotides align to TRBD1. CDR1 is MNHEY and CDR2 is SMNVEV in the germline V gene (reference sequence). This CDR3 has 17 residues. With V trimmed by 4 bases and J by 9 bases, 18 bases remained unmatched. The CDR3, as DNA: TGTGCCAGCAGTTACTCTCGCGGTCTGGGGACAGAGATGCCCCAGCATTTT. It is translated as CASSYSRGLGTEMPQHF.

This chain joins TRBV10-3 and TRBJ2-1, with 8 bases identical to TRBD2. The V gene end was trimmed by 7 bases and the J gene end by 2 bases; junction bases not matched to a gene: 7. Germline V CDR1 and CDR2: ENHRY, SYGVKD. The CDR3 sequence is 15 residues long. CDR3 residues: CAINSRGGPYNEQFF. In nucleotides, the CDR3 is TGTGCCATCAATTCCCGGGGGGGACCCTACAATGAGCAGTTCTTC.

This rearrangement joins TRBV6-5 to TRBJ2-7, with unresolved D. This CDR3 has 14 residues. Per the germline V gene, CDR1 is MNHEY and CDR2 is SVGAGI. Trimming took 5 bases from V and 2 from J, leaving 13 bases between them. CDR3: CASSTLGGTYEQYF. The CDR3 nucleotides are TGTGCCAGCAGTACCCTCGGCGGAACCTACGAGCAGTACTTC.

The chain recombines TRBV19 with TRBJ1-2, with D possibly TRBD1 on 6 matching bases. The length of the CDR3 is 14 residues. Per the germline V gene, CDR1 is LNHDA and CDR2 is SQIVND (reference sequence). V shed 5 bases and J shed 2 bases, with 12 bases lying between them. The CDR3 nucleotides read TGTGCCAGTAGTCCTAGGGACACCAACTATGGCTACACCTTC. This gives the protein CASSPRDTNYGYTF.

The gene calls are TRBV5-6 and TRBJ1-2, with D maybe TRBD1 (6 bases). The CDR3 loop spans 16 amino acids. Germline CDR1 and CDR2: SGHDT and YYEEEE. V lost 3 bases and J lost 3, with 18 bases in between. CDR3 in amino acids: CASSSLDRYGDYGYTF. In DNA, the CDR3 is TGTGCCAGCAGCTCTCTGGACAGATATGGGGACTATGGCTACACCTTC.

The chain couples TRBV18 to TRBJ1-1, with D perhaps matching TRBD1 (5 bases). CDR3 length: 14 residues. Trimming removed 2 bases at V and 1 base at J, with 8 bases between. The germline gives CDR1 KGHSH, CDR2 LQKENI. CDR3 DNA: TGTGCCAGCTCACCAAGGGGCCCGAACACTGAAGCTTTCTTT. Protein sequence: CASSPRGPNTEAFF.

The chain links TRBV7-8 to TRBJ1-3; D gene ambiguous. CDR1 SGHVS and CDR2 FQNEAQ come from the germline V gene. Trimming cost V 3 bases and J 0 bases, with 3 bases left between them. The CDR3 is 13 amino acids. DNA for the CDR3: TGTGCCAGCAGCTTCTACTCTGGAAACACCATATATTTT. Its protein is CASSFYSGNTIYF.

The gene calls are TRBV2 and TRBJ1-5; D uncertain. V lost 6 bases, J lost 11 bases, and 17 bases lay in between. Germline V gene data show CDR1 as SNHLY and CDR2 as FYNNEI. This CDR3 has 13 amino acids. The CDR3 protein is CASSQKGLSSQHF. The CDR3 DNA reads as TGTGCCAGCAGCCAAAAAGGACTCTCGTCCCAGCATTTT.